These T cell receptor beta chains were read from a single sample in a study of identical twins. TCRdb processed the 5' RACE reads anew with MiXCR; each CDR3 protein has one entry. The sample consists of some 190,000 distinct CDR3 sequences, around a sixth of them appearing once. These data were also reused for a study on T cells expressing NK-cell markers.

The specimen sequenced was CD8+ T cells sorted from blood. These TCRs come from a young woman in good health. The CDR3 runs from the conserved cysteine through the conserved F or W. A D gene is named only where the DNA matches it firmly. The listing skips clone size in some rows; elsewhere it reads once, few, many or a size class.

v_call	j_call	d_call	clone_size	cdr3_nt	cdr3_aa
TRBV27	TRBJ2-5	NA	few	TGTGCCAGCAGGGGGGCCGCGGAGACCCAGTACTTC	CASRGAAETQYF
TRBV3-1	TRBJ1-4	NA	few	TGTGCCAGCAGCCAGCTCGGGAGGTCTAATGAAAAACTGTTTTTT	CASSQLGRSNEKLFF
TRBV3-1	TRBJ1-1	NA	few	TGTGCCAGCAGCCAAACAATTTCAGTTGCTGAAGCTTTCTTT	CASSQTISVAEAFF
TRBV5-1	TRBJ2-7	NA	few	TGCGCCAGCAGCGCAGCTGGCGGGATGTTCTACGAGCAGTACTTC	CASSAAGGMFYEQYF
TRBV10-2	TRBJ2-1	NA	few	TGCGCCAGCAGTGTAGGGACCTTGCAGTTCTTC	CASSVGTLQFF
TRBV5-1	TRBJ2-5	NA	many	TGCGCCAGCAGCTTGCCAGACGGACAAGAGACCCAGTACTTC	CASSLPDGQETQYF
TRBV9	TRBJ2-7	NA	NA	TGTGCCAGCAGCGGGCAGGGCCACGAGCAGTACTTC	CASSGQGHEQYF
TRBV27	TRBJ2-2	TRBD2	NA	TGTGCCAGCAACAACGTGGCGGGAGATAATACCGGGGAGCTGTTTTTT	CASNNVAGDNTGELFF
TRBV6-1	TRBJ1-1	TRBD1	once	TGTGCCAGCAGAGGACAGGGGTCGGTAGAAGCTTTCTTT	CASRGQGSVEAFF
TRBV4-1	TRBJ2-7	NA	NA	TGCGCCAGCAGCCAAGCTGGGAAGTCCTACGAGCAGTACTTC	CASSQAGKSYEQYF
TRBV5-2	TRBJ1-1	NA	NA	TGTGCCATGGGCCCCGGGACACCGAACACTGAAGCTTTCTTT	CAMGPGTPNTEAFF
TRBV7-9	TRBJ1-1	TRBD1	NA	TGTGCCAGCAGCTTAGACCCGACAGGGCCGGGGACTGAAGCTTTCTTT	CASSLDPTGPGTEAFF